A selection of T cell receptor beta chains follows, all from one sample in a study of shared clonotypes between healthy human individuals. Data came from immunoSEQ multiplex PCR; TCRdb stores just in-frame clones and leaves some out. The sample shows fewer than 2.5 million clones, 93% of them seen only once. The sequencing input was naive CD4+ T cells from PBMCs. These receptors were taken from a man aged 18 to 29 in good health. Some clones in this sample may be carry-over from other donors' samples. The CDR3 runs from the conserved cysteine through the conserved F or W. A D gene is named only where the DNA matches it firmly. Clone size is stated in some rows and not others, as once, few, many or a class when expanded.

cdr3_aa | cdr3_nt | j_call | d_call | clone_size | v_call | cdr3_length
CASSPGTSGSTDTQYF | TGTGCCAGCAGCCCCGGGACTAGCGGTAGCACAGATACGCAGTATTTT | TRBJ2-3 | TRBD2 | few | TRBV7-3 | 16
CASSGGQGSYNEQFF | TGTGCCAGCAGTGGGGGACAGGGCTCCTACAATGAGCAGTTCTTC | TRBJ2-1 | TRBD1 | once | TRBV28 | 15
CASTPSLSGNTIYF | TGTGCCAGCACCCCAAGTTTATCTGGAAACACCATATATTTT | TRBJ1-3 | . | . | TRBV5-5 | 14
CASSPENGVRELFF | TGTGCCAGCTCACCGGAAAACGGGGTCCGGGAGCTGTTTTTT | TRBJ2-2 | . | . | TRBV18 | 14
CASSLPGLAGAETQYF | TGTGCCAGCAGCCTCCCAGGACTAGCGGGAGCAGAGACCCAGTACTTC | TRBJ2-5 | TRBD2 | . | TRBV7-9 | 16
CASSESSATGGDEKLFF | TGCGCCAGCAGTGAGTCGTCGGCGACAGGGGGGGATGAAAAACTGTTTTTT | TRBJ1-4 | TRBD1 | . | TRBV10-1 | 17
CASSQTGGREKLFF | TGTGCCAGCAGCCAGACAGGGGGCAGGGAAAAACTGTTTTTT | TRBJ1-4 | TRBD1 | . | TRBV7-3 | 14
CASSQDRTGATNYGYTF | TGCGCCAGCAGCCAAGACCGGACAGGGGCCACTAACTATGGCTACACCTTC | TRBJ1-2 | TRBD1 | . | TRBV4-3 | 17
CAISESGVWSQPQHF | TGTGCCATCAGTGAGTCCGGGGTATGGAGCCAGCCCCAGCATTTT | TRBJ1-5 | . | . | TRBV10-3 | 15
CASSSISNQPQHF | TGTGCCAGCAGCTCTATTAGCAATCAGCCCCAGCATTTT | TRBJ1-5 | . | . | TRBV5-8 | 13
CASSQRADTQYF | TGTGCCAGCAGCCAGCGGGCAGATACGCAGTATTTT | TRBJ2-3 | . | . | TRBV4-2 | 12
CASKDRGETQYF | TGTGCCAGCAAGGACAGGGGTGAGACCCAGTACTTC | TRBJ2-5 | TRBD1 | . | TRBV2 | 12
CASSQAGHRYGYTF | TGCGCCAGCAGCCAGGCGGGACACCGTTATGGCTACACCTTC | TRBJ1-2 | . | few | TRBV4-1 | 14
CASSQDSRPGAGNTIYF | TGCGCCAGCAGCCAAGATTCGCGGCCAGGGGCTGGAAACACCATATATTTT | TRBJ1-3 | . | . | TRBV4-1 | 17
CASSLWDIRRMNTEAFF | TGTGCCAGCAGTTTATGGGACATCCGTCGCATGAACACTGAAGCTTTCTTT | TRBJ1-1 | . | . | TRBV28 | 17
CASSLWSQGVSEKLFF | TGCGCCAGCAGCTTGTGGTCTCAGGGAGTCTCTGAAAAACTGTTTTTT | TRBJ1-4 | . | . | TRBV5-1 | 16
CASSLSGSSYNEQFF | TGTGCCAGCAGTTTATCCGGGAGCTCCTACAATGAGCAGTTCTTC | TRBJ2-1 | . | . | TRBV28 | 15
CSVGQGGRDTQYF | TGCAGCGTTGGACAGGGGGGAAGGGATACGCAGTATTTT | TRBJ2-3 | TRBD1 | . | TRBV29-1 | 13
CASSQEQPQHF | TGTGCCAGCAGTCAAGAACAGCCCCAGCATTTT | TRBJ1-5 | . | . | TRBV6-1 | 11
CASSVILTDTQYF | TGTGCCAGCAGCGTAATTCTTACAGATACGCAGTATTTT | TRBJ2-3 | . | . | TRBV9 | 13
CASTKRKGASVEKLFF | TGTGCCAGCACCAAAAGAAAGGGGGCATCAGTCGAAAAACTGTTTTTT | TRBJ1-4 | TRBD1 | . | TRBV25-1 | 16
CASSLAQGFGGELFF | TGTGCCAGCAGCTTAGCACAGGGTTTTGGCGGGGAGCTGTTTTTT | TRBJ2-2 | . | . | TRBV11-3 | 15
CASSPDYQTYNEQFF | TGTGCCAGCAGCCCGGACTATCAAACCTACAATGAGCAGTTCTTC | TRBJ2-1 | . | . | TRBV4-2 | 15
CAWSMAGVMRGEQFF | TGTGCCTGGAGTATGGCGGGAGTGATGAGGGGTGAGCAGTTCTTC | TRBJ2-1 | TRBD2 | . | TRBV30 | 15
CASSLVGETQYF | TGTGCCAGCAGTTTAGTTGGGGAGACCCAGTACTTC | TRBJ2-5 | . | . | TRBV27 | 12
CASSLSRQGGETQYF | TGTGCCAGCAGCTTAAGCCGGCAGGGGGGAGAGACCCAGTACTTC | TRBJ2-5 | . | . | TRBV7-9 | 15
CASSSGTSQTQYF | TGTGCCAGCAGCTCCGGGACATCTCAGACCCAGTACTTC | TRBJ2-5 | . | . | TRBV11-2 | 13
CASSHTQERGLNTGELFF | TGTGCCAGCTCGCATACGCAGGAGCGGGGCCTGAACACCGGGGAGCTGTTTTTT | TRBJ2-2 | TRBD2 | . | TRBV18 | 18
CASRVKGSILSQHF | TGTGCCAGCCGAGTAAAAGGCTCGATTCTATCCCAGCATTTT | TRBJ1-5 | . | . | TRBV28 | 14
CASSEGHSQSISNQPQHF | TGCGCCAGCAGTGAAGGGCACAGTCAATCCATTAGCAATCAGCCCCAGCATTTT | TRBJ1-5 | . | . | TRBV23-1 | 18
CASSYFGSSYEQYF | TGCGCCAGCAGCTACTTCGGGAGTTCCTACGAGCAGTACTTC | TRBJ2-7 | . | . | TRBV5-1 | 14
CASSLGGLAGDNEQFF | TGCGCCAGCAGCTTGGGTGGGCTAGCGGGAGACAATGAGCAGTTCTTC | TRBJ2-1 | TRBD2 | . | TRBV5-1 | 16
CASTHAGAYEQYF | TGTGCCAGCACTCATGCAGGAGCCTACGAGCAGTACTTC | TRBJ2-7 | . | . | TRBV25-1 | 13
CAISEFSTQARNTEAFF | TGTGCCATCAGTGAGTTCTCTACGCAGGCCCGCAACACTGAAGCTTTCTTT | TRBJ1-1 | . | . | TRBV10-3 | 17
CASSLERVHEQYF | TGTGCCAGCAGCTTAGAGAGGGTCCACGAGCAGTACTTC | TRBJ2-7 | . | . | TRBV7-2 | 13
CASSLLSTEAFF | TGTGCCAGCAGTTTATTGTCGACAGAAGCTTTCTTT | TRBJ1-1 | . | few | TRBV28 | 12
CASSPWDLSGNTIYF | TGTGCCAGCAGTCCATGGGACCTCTCTGGAAACACCATATATTTT | TRBJ1-3 | . | . | TRBV28 | 15
CASNGDSADEKLFF | TGTGCCAGCAACGGGGACAGCGCGGATGAAAAACTGTTTTTT | TRBJ1-4 | TRBD1 | . | TRBV2 | 14
CASSLGTALRETQYF | TGTGCCAGCAGCCTGGGGACCGCCTTGAGGGAGACCCAGTACTTC | TRBJ2-5 | . | . | TRBV7-9 | 15
CASSQVRSRFQYEQYF | TGCGCCAGCAGCCAAGTTCGGAGTCGATTCCAGTACGAGCAGTACTTC | TRBJ2-7 | . | once | TRBV4-3 | 16
CASSPGGAGGYNEQFF | TGTGCCAGCAGTCCCGGGGGGGCGGGTGGCTACAATGAGCAGTTCTTC | TRBJ2-1 | TRBD2 | . | TRBV28 | 16
CASSLGGLGGSQLFF | TGTGCCAGCAGCTTAGGGGGCCTTGGCGGGAGCCAGCTGTTTTTT | TRBJ2-2 | . | few | TRBV7-3 | 15
CASSPPGTRVTGELFF | TGTGCCAGCAGCCCACCCGGGACTAGGGTGACCGGGGAGCTGTTTTTT | TRBJ2-2 | TRBD2 | once | TRBV7-2 | 16
CASSQQGANVLTF | TGTGCCAGCAGCCAGCAGGGGGCCAACGTCCTGACTTTC | TRBJ2-6 | . | . | TRBV7-2 | 13
CASSPRGVARSYNEQFF | TGTGCCAGCAGCCCTCGAGGTGTAGCACGGTCCTACAATGAGCAGTTCTTC | TRBJ2-1 | . | . | TRBV25-1 | 17